Listed below are T cell receptor beta chains from one sample, sequenced in a study of T cells in Graves' hyperthyroidism and ophthalmopathy. Each CDR3 protein gets one entry after TCRdb re-called the multiplex PCR reads with MiXCR. The sample lists roughly 520,000 distinct CDR3 sequences; approximately 24% were seen once. The sample consisted of blood. These receptor sequences come from a woman in her twenties or thirties with Graves' ophthalmopathy. The CDR3 runs from the conserved cysteine through the conserved F or W. Fields, in order: V gene, J gene, D gene, clone size, CDR3 protein, CDR3 DNA. The D gene is left open where the match is weak. Rows give clone size only sometimes, using once, few, many, or a class for an expanded clone.

v_call: TRBV10-2
j_call: TRBJ2-3
d_call: .
clone_size: .
cdr3_aa: CASSESLHLTDTQYF
cdr3_nt: TGCGCCAGCAGTGAGTCCTTACACCTCACAGATACGCAGTATTTT

v_call: TRBV28
j_call: TRBJ2-7
d_call: TRBD2
clone_size: few
cdr3_aa: CASSSNVGLAGVEQYF
cdr3_nt: TGTGCCAGCAGTTCGAATGTGGGACTAGCGGGAGTCGAGCAGTACTTC

v_call: TRBV27
j_call: TRBJ2-3
d_call: .
clone_size: .
cdr3_aa: CASSFRVAQDTQYF
cdr3_nt: TGTGCCAGCAGTTTTAGGGTAGCACAGGATACGCAGTATTTT

v_call: TRBV29-1
j_call: TRBJ1-5
d_call: .
clone_size: many
cdr3_aa: CSVSARDNQPQHF
cdr3_nt: TGCAGCGTCTCGGCAAGAGACAATCAGCCCCAGCATTTT

v_call: TRBV6-1
j_call: TRBJ1-2
d_call: .
clone_size: few
cdr3_aa: CASSPAEFYGYTF
cdr3_nt: TGTGCCAGCAGCCCGGCCGAGTTCTATGGCTACACCTTC

v_call: TRBV4-3
j_call: TRBJ1-1
d_call: TRBD1
clone_size: many
cdr3_aa: CASSQEPTGRGTEAFF
cdr3_nt: TGCGCCAGCAGCCAAGAGCCGACAGGGAGAGGCACTGAAGCTTTCTTT

v_call: TRBV27
j_call: TRBJ1-5
d_call: TRBD1
clone_size: many
cdr3_aa: CASSLKGYRGEPSNQPQHF
cdr3_nt: TGTGCCAGCAGTTTAAAGGGGTACAGGGGCGAACCTAGCAATCAGCCCCAGCATTTT

v_call: TRBV4-3
j_call: TRBJ2-5
d_call: .
clone_size: few
cdr3_aa: CASSQAKGETQYF
cdr3_nt: TGCGCCAGCAGCCAAGCTAAAGGGGAGACCCAGTACTTC

v_call: TRBV19
j_call: TRBJ2-7
d_call: TRBD1
clone_size: once
cdr3_aa: CATHGTVIYEQYF
cdr3_nt: TGTGCCACTCATGGGACAGTTATATACGAGCAGTACTTC

v_call: TRBV20-1
j_call: TRBJ2-5
d_call: .
clone_size: .
cdr3_aa: CSVTGQETQYF
cdr3_nt: TGCAGTGTGACAGGCCAAGAGACCCAGTACTTC

v_call: TRBV12-3/TRBV12-4
j_call: TRBJ1-1
d_call: .
clone_size: .
cdr3_aa: CASCRHLMNTEAFF
cdr3_nt: TGTGCCAGCTGCAGACATCTTATGAACACTGAAGCTTTCTTT

v_call: TRBV6-1
j_call: TRBJ2-7
d_call: .
clone_size: many
cdr3_aa: CASASGGGYEQYF
cdr3_nt: TGTGCCAGCGCTTCGGGGGGCGGGTACGAGCAGTACTTC

v_call: TRBV12-3/TRBV12-4
j_call: TRBJ1-2
d_call: .
clone_size: many
cdr3_aa: CASRGWETYGYTF
cdr3_nt: TGTGCCAGCAGGGGGTGGGAAACCTATGGCTACACCTTC

v_call: TRBV20-1
j_call: TRBJ2-7
d_call: TRBD2
clone_size: many
cdr3_aa: CSAMTSGGHYEQYF
cdr3_nt: TGCAGTGCCATGACTAGCGGGGGCCACTACGAGCAGTACTTC

v_call: TRBV12-3/TRBV12-4
j_call: TRBJ1-2
d_call: TRBD1
clone_size: .
cdr3_aa: CASTEQGYGYTF
cdr3_nt: TGTGCCAGCACCGAACAGGGGTATGGCTACACCTTC

v_call: TRBV20-1
j_call: TRBJ1-2
d_call: .
clone_size: many
cdr3_aa: CSAIPGVEGGYTF
cdr3_nt: TGCAGTGCTATCCCAGGGGTGGAGGGCGGCTACACCTTC

v_call: TRBV18
j_call: TRBJ2-7
d_call: TRBD1
clone_size: few
cdr3_aa: CASSLIPTGSSYEQYF
cdr3_nt: TGTGCCAGCTCACTTATCCCGACAGGGAGCTCCTACGAGCAGTACTTC

v_call: TRBV7-7
j_call: TRBJ2-5
d_call: TRBD1
clone_size: many
cdr3_aa: CASNPNRGETQYF
cdr3_nt: TGTGCTAGCAACCCTAACAGGGGAGAGACCCAGTACTTC

v_call: TRBV27
j_call: TRBJ1-2
d_call: TRBD1
clone_size: many
cdr3_aa: CASSPGQGRVGYTF
cdr3_nt: TGTGCCAGCAGTCCGGGACAGGGGAGAGTGGGCTACACCTTC

v_call: TRBV7-2
j_call: TRBJ2-5
d_call: TRBD2
clone_size: once
cdr3_aa: CASSPQRERETQYF
cdr3_nt: TGTGCCAGCAGCCCTCAGCGGGAGAGAGAGACCCAGTACTTC

v_call: TRBV2
j_call: TRBJ1-1
d_call: .
clone_size: few
cdr3_aa: CASIMEPMNTEAFF
cdr3_nt: TGTGCCAGCATTATGGAACCCATGAACACTGAAGCTTTCTTT

v_call: TRBV18
j_call: TRBJ1-3
d_call: .
clone_size: .
cdr3_aa: CASSPNGRGNTIYF
cdr3_nt: TGTGCCAGCTCACCAAACGGACGGGGAAACACCATATATTTT

v_call: TRBV11-2
j_call: TRBJ2-2
d_call: TRBD2
clone_size: .
cdr3_aa: CASSFQSGGFTGELFF
cdr3_nt: TGTGCCAGCAGCTTTCAAAGCGGGGGATTCACCGGGGAGCTGTTTTTT

v_call: TRBV6-1
j_call: TRBJ2-5
d_call: .
clone_size: many
cdr3_aa: CASSEVDQETQYF
cdr3_nt: TGTGCCAGCAGTGAAGTGGACCAAGAGACCCAGTACTTC

v_call: TRBV3-1
j_call: TRBJ2-7
d_call: TRBD2
clone_size: .
cdr3_aa: CAGSLSGLAVWEQYF
cdr3_nt: TGTGCCGGCAGCCTTTCGGGACTAGCGGTATGGGAGCAGTACTTC

v_call: TRBV2
j_call: TRBJ2-7
d_call: .
clone_size: .
cdr3_aa: CASRWGYEQYF
cdr3_nt: TGTGCCAGCCGCTGGGGATACGAGCAGTACTTC

v_call: TRBV6-1
j_call: TRBJ2-7
d_call: .
clone_size: many
cdr3_aa: CASSEELSSSYEQYF
cdr3_nt: TGTGCCAGCAGTGAAGAGCTGTCCAGCTCCTACGAGCAGTACTTC

v_call: TRBV20-1
j_call: TRBJ2-5
d_call: .
clone_size: .
cdr3_aa: CSARDWVQEREETQYF
cdr3_nt: TGCAGTGCTAGAGATTGGGTACAGGAAAGAGAAGAGACCCAGTACTTC

v_call: TRBV7-2
j_call: TRBJ2-5
d_call: .
clone_size: .
cdr3_aa: CASSLGFGGQETQYF
cdr3_nt: TGTGCCAGCAGCTTAGGTTTCGGTGGCCAAGAGACCCAGTACTTC

v_call: TRBV11-2
j_call: TRBJ1-1
d_call: .
clone_size: once
cdr3_aa: CASGSRDYRRDAFF
cdr3_nt: TGTGCCAGCGGCTCCCGGGACTATCGAAGGGATGCTTTCTTT

v_call: TRBV7-9
j_call: TRBJ1-2
d_call: TRBD1
clone_size: many
cdr3_aa: CASSGTTGDFEGYTF
cdr3_nt: TGTGCCAGCAGCGGAACGACAGGGGATTTCGAAGGCTACACCTTC